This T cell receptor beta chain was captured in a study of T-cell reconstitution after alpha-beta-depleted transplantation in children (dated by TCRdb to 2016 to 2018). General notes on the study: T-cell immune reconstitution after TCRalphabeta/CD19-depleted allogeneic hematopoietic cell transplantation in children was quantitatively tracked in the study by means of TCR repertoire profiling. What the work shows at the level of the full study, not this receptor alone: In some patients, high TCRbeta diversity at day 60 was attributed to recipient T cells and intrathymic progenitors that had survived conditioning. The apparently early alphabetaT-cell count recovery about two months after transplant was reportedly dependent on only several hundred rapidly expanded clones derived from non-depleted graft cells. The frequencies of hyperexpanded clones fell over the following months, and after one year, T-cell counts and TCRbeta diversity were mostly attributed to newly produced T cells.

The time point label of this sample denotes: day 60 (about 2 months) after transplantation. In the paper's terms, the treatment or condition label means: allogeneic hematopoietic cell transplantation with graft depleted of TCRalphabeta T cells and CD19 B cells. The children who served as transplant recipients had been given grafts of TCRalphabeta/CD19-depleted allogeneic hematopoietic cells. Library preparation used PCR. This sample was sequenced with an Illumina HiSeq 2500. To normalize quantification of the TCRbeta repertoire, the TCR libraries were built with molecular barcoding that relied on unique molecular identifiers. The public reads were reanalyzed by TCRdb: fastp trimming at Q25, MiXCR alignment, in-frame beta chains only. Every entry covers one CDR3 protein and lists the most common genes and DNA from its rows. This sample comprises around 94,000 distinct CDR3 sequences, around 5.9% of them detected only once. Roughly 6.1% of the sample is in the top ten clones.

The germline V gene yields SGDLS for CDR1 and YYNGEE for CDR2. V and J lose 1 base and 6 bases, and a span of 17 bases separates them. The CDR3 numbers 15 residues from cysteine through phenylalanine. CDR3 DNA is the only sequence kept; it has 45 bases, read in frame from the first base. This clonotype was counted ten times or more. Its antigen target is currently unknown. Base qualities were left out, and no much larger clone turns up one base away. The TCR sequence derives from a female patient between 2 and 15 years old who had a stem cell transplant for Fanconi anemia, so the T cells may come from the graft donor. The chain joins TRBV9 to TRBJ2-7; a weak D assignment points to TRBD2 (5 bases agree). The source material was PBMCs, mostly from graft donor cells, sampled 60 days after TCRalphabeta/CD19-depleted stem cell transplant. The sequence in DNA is TGTGCCAGCAGCGTAAATGGAGGATTCCATGGCGAGCAGTACTTC. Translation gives CASSVNGGFHGEQYF.